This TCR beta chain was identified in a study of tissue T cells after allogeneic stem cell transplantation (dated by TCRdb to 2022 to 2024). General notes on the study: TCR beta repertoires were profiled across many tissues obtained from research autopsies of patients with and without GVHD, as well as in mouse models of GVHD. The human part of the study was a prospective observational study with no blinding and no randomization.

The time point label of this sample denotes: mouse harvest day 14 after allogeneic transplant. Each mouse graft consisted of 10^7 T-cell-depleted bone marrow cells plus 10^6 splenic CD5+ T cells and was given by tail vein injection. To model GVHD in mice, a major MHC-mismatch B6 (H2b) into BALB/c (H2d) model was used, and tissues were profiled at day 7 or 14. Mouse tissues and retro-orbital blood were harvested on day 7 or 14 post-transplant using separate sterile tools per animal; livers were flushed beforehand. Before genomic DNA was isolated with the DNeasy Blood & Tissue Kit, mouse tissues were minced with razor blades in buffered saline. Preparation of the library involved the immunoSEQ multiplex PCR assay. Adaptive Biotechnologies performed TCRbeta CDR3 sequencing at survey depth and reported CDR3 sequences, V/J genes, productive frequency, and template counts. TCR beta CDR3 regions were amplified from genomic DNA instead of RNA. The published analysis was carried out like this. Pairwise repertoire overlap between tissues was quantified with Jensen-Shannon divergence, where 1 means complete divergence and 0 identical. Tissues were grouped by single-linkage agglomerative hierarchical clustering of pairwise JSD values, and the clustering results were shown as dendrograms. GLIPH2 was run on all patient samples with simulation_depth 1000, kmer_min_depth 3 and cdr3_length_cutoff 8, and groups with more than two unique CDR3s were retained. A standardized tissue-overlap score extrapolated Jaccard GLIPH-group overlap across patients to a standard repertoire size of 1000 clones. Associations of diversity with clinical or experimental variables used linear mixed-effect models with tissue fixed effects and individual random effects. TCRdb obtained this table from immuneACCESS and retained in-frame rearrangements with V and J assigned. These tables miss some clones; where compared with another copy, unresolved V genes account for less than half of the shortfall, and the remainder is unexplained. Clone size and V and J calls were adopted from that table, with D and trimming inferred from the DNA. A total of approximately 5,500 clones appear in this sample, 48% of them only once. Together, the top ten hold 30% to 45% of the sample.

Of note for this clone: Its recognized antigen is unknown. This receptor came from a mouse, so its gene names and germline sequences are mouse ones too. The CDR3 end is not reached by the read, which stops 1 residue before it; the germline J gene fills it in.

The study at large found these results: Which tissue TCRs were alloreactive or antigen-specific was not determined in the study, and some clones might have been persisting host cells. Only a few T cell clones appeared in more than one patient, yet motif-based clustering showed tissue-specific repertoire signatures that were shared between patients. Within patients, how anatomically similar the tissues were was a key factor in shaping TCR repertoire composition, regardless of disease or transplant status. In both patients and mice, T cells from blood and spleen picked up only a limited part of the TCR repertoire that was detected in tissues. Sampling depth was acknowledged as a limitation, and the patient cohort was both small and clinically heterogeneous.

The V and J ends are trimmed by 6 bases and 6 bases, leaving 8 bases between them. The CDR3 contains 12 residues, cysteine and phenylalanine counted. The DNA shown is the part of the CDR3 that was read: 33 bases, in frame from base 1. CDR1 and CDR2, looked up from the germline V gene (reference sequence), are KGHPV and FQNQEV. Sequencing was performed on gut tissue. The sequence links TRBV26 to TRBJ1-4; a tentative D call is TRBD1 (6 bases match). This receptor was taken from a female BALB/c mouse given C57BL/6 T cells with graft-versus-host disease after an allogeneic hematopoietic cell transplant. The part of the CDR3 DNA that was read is TGTGCCAGCAGCACAGGGCACGAAAGATTATTT. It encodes CASSTGHERLF. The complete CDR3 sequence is CASSTGHERLFF.